This entry concerns a single TCR beta chain. Produced via immunoSEQ multiplex PCR; TCRdb's table is partial and in-frame only. The table records 6,000 or so clones, roughly 62% of them present only once. This specimen belongs to a study of tissue T cells after allogeneic stem cell transplantation. The ends were cut back, 5 bases at V and 16 bases at J, with 18 bases in the middle. Germline CDR1 is MNHEY and CDR2 is SVGAGI. CDR3 size: 13 residues. This TCR came from a male donor older than 55 with lung cancer. The sequencing used tissue from the jejunum, collected at autopsy. This chain uses TRBV6-5 with TRBJ1-6; D may be TRBD1 (5 bases). Here the CDR3 DNA reads TGTGCCAGCAGTCCGCACGACCGTCCAGGGCTCCACTTT. Protein product: CASSPHDRPGLHF.